A selection of T cell receptor beta chains follows, all from one sample in a study of identical twins' blood T cells. MiXCR, applied by TCRdb to the 5' RACE reads, yields one record per CDR3 protein. The table shows 350,000 to 400,000 distinct CDR3 sequences, with 25% to 35% occurring only once. The specimen was PBMCs. The receptors were gathered from a woman between 18 and 50 years old in good health. Each CDR3 is given with its conserved first and last residue. D genes are given only for firm matches. A row's size may be missing; if present it is once, few, many or a size class.

. TRBJ2-2 . TRBV12-3/TRBV12-4 TGTGCCAGCAGTTCGGAGGACACCGGGGAGCTGTTTTTT CASSSEDTGELFF
. TRBJ1-1 . TRBV6-5 TGTGCCAGCAGTTACGGAGCAGGGGTTGGCACTGAAGCTTTCTTT CASSYGAGVGTEAFF
many TRBJ1-1 TRBD1 TRBV29-1 TGCAGCGCCGCACAGGGGGCGGACACTGAAGCTTTCTTT CSAAQGADTEAFF
. TRBJ1-3 . TRBV12-3/TRBV12-4 TGTGCCAGCAGTTTTTGGAATTCTGGAAACACCATGTATTTT CASSFWNSGNTMYF
. TRBJ2-1 TRBD2 TRBV29-1 TGCAGCGTAGGACTAGCGTCCTACAATGAGCAGTTCTTC CSVGLASYNEQFF
. TRBJ1-2 . TRBV20-1 TGCAGTGCTAGAGACTCTAATAATGGCTATGGCCACACCTTC CSARDSNNGYGHTF
many TRBJ2-5 . TRBV4-1 TGCGCCAGCAGCCAAGCTCTTAGCGAGACCCAGTACTTC CASSQALSETQYF
many TRBJ2-2 . TRBV10-3 TGTGCCATCAGTGAATTCGGAGGGAACACCGGGGAGCTGTTTTTT CAISEFGGNTGELFF
. TRBJ2-3 TRBD1 TRBV29-1 TGCAGCGTTGAAGCCACCGGGACAGACAGCACAGATACGCAGTATTTT CSVEATGTDSTDTQYF
. TRBJ1-1 TRBD1 TRBV28 TGTGCCAGCAGTGGGACAGGGAAGGTCACTGAAGCTTTCTTT CASSGTGKVTEAFF
few TRBJ1-1 . TRBV12-3/TRBV12-4 TGTGCCAGCAGTCTAACCGGACGTAGATGGACTGAAGCTTTCTTT CASSLTGRRWTEAFF
. TRBJ2-3 . TRBV7-7 TGTGCCAGCAGCTTAGCAGGGACGACAGATACGCAGTATTTT CASSLAGTTDTQYF
few TRBJ1-1 TRBD1 TRBV5-1 TGCGCCAGCAGCCGTCCCGGGACAGGGATTCGCACTGAAGCTTTCTTT CASSRPGTGIRTEAFF
many TRBJ1-3 . TRBV20-1 TGCAGTGCTCTTCGGGACATGGGAAACACCATATATTTT CSALRDMGNTIYF
few TRBJ2-2 . TRBV7-9 TGTGCGATCGAGGGGAAGGTCACCGGGGAGCTGTTTTTT CAIEGKVTGELFF
. TRBJ1-1 . TRBV27 TGTGCCAGCAGTTTTGGTTTTGCAAGCACTGAAGCTTTCTTT CASSFGFASTEAFF
many TRBJ1-1 . TRBV6-2/TRBV6-3 TGTGCCAGCAGCCGGCGAGGGGTAGACACTGAAGCTTTCTTT CASSRRGVDTEAFF
. TRBJ2-1 . TRBV6-5 TGTGCCAGCAGTTACTCGGAGGGGGAGCAGTTCTTC CASSYSEGEQFF
. TRBJ2-1 . TRBV13 TGTGCCAGCAGCCCACGAACTCGCACCGGAAGATATGAGCAGTTCTTC CASSPRTRTGRYEQFF
. TRBJ2-2 . TRBV11-2 TGTGCCAGCAGCTACCAAGGGGAGCTGTTTTTT CASSYQGELFF
few TRBJ2-1 TRBD2 TRBV4-3 TGCGCCAGCAGCCAAGGGTCGGGCGGGAGGTCCCTATACAATGAGCAGTTCTTC CASSQGSGGRSLYNEQFF
few TRBJ1-6 TRBD1 TRBV3-1 TGTGCCAGCAGCCTCCGACAGGGGCGGGGGACACCCCTCCACTTT CASSLRQGRGTPLHF
. TRBJ2-7 . TRBV20-1 TGCAGTGCCCTGGGCGGGTTAATCTCCTACGAGCAGTACTTC CSALGGLISYEQYF
few TRBJ2-1 TRBD2 TRBV20-1 TGCAGTGCCCATGCCCCGGGACTAGCGGGTAATGAGCAGTTCTTC CSAHAPGLAGNEQFF
. TRBJ1-4 . TRBV4-3 TGCGCCAGCAGCCAAGAGGCTCCCCCGGAAAAACTGTTTTTT CASSQEAPPEKLFF
. TRBJ1-4 TRBD1 TRBV20-1 TGCAGTGCTGCTGACAGGGAGGGTGAAAAACTGTTTTTT CSAADREGEKLFF
. TRBJ1-2 TRBD1 TRBV20-1 TGCAGTGCTAGGGGGACAGGGGCGATTGGCTACACCTTC CSARGTGAIGYTF
. TRBJ1-1 . TRBV3-1 TGTGCCAGCAGCGATCTTGGTTTCTCCACCGAAGCTTTCTTT CASSDLGFSTEAFF
. TRBJ2-1 . TRBV7-3 TGTGCCAGCAGCTTAACGGGGTCGGGGCCCGGAAATGAGCAGTTCTTC CASSLTGSGPGNEQFF
many TRBJ2-2 TRBD1 TRBV3-1 TGTGCCAGCAGCCATACAGGACAGGGGCCCACCGGGGAGCTGTTTTTT CASSHTGQGPTGELFF
. TRBJ1-4 . TRBV20-1 TGCAGTGCCCTACTCCGGGGGTTTAATGAAAAACTGTTTTTT CSALLRGFNEKLFF
many TRBJ2-1 TRBD1 TRBV7-9 TGTGCCAGCAGCGTTTCGCGGGACAGGGGTTATTTCTACAATGAGCAGTTCTTC CASSVSRDRGYFYNEQFF
few TRBJ2-2 . TRBV5-1 TGCGCCAGCCATACAGGGTACACCGGGGAGCTGTTTTTT CASHTGYTGELFF
. TRBJ1-2 . TRBV29-1 TGCAGCATCTCAGGAGGGTCTGGGGATGGCTACACCTTC CSISGGSGDGYTF
many TRBJ1-1 . TRBV4-1 TGCGCCAGCAGCCAAGTTGGACTGAACACTGAAGCTTTCTTT CASSQVGLNTEAFF
many TRBJ1-1 . TRBV12-3/TRBV12-4 TGTGCCAGCAGCTCCTGGGGGTCCGGGCGCACTGAAGCTTTCTTT CASSSWGSGRTEAFF
few TRBJ1-1 . TRBV7-2 TGTGCCAGCAGCTTATTCGAGGGGGAATGGGCTTTCTTT CASSLFEGEWAFF
. TRBJ2-7 . TRBV19 TGTGCCAGTAGCTACGAGCTTACCTACGAGCAGTACTTC CASSYELTYEQYF
. TRBJ2-1 . TRBV6-1 TGTGCCAGCAGCCGCGACTTGACCTCCTACAATGAGCAGTTCTTC CASSRDLTSYNEQFF
. TRBJ1-2 . TRBV30 TGTGCCTGGAGTGTACAGTGGGGTGGAGGCTACACCTTC CAWSVQWGGGYTF
. TRBJ1-3 . TRBV5-1 TGCGCCAGCAGCTTGGGCCCGTCGGGCGCGGAAAACACCATATATTTT CASSLGPSGAENTIYF
few TRBJ1-2 TRBD1 TRBV19 TGTGCCAGTACTCCAGGGGGCGTCTATGGCTACACCTTC CASTPGGVYGYTF
once TRBJ2-5 TRBD2 TRBV12-3/TRBV12-4 TGTGCCAGCACCGGGGGGGCTTTGGAGACCCAGTACTTC CASTGGALETQYF
few TRBJ2-5 . TRBV29-1 TGCAGCGTCGGCGGGGGAACAGGGAGTTCCGAAGAGACCCAGTACTTC CSVGGGTGSSEETQYF
few TRBJ1-1 . TRBV20-1 TGCAGTGCCAGTGGGGGGCTCACTGAAGCTTTCTTT CSASGGLTEAFF
few TRBJ2-2 . TRBV5-1 TGCGCCAGCAGCGGAGGGACTCACACCGGGGAGCTGTTTTTT CASSGGTHTGELFF
. TRBJ1-1 TRBD1 TRBV29-1 TGCAGCGCTGCTGGGACAGCGAACACTGAAGCTTTCTTT CSAAGTANTEAFF
. TRBJ2-2 . TRBV6-6 TGTGCCACCAAGGAAAACAGGGCGAACACCGGGGAGCTGTTTTTT CATKENRANTGELFF
. TRBJ2-1 TRBD2 TRBV9 TGTGCCAGCAGCGTAGGGAGGACTAGCGGAATATACAATGAGCAGTTCTTC CASSVGRTSGIYNEQFF
many TRBJ2-2 TRBD1 TRBV29-1 TGCAGCGTTTTGCTCAGGGGGCACACCGGGGAGCTGTTTTTT CSVLLRGHTGELFF
. TRBJ1-1 TRBD1 TRBV9 TGTGCCAGCAGCGCCCGGACAGGGAGAGACACTGAAGCTTTCTTT CASSARTGRDTEAFF
. TRBJ1-1 . TRBV6-5 TGTGCCGGCAGTTACGGGGCAGGGATCACTGAAGCTTTCTTT CAGSYGAGITEAFF